This note documents a single T cell receptor beta chain sequence. Method: immunoSEQ multiplex PCR; TCRdb's copy keeps in-frame clones and lacks some. The data show approximately 40,000 clones, 90% to 95% seen once. The ends were cut back, 2 bases at V and 3 bases at J, with 5 bases in the middle. Germline-derived CDR1 and CDR2 are PRHDT and FYEKMQ (reference sequence). The CDR3 extends over 12 amino acids. During surgery, about 0.5-1 mL peripheral blood was drawn from four of eight donors. No fixed cell number was used; all available blood leukocytes supplied DNA. This entry belongs to a study of human thymus T cells.

Source material: blood. The chain combines TRBV13 with TRBJ2-7, with no clear D. This clonotype originated in a boy under three years old with a congenital heart defect but otherwise immunologically healthy. The CDR3 region has the DNA TGTGCCAGCAGCTTATATCGCTACGAGCAGTACTTC. This encodes CASSLYRYEQYF.